This is a list of T cell receptor beta chains from one sample in a study of shared clonotypes between healthy human individuals. Profiled with immunoSEQ multiplex PCR; TCRdb holds only in-frame clones, not every one. Among about 1 million clones listed, approximately 76% were seen once. The material sequenced was memory CD4+ T cells sorted from blood. These receptors all stem from a man between 18 and 35 years old in good health. The CDR3 runs from the conserved cysteine through the conserved F or W. D genes are given only for firm matches. The size field is filled for only some rows; it gives once, few, many or a size class.

J gene: TRBJ1-5
clone size: -
D gene: -
V gene: TRBV7-8
CDR3 protein: CASSRGTYSNQPQHF
CDR3 DNA: TGTGCCAGCAGCCGCGGGACGTATAGCAATCAGCCCCAGCATTTT

J gene: TRBJ2-7
clone size: -
D gene: -
V gene: TRBV18
CDR3 protein: CASSPQPGYEQYF
CDR3 DNA: TGTGCCAGCTCACCACAGCCGGGGTACGAGCAGTACTTC

J gene: TRBJ2-7
clone size: -
D gene: -
V gene: TRBV6-5
CDR3 protein: CASNSGISSYEQYF
CDR3 DNA: TGTGCCAGCAACTCGGGAATTAGCTCCTACGAGCAGTACTTC

J gene: TRBJ2-3
clone size: -
D gene: TRBD2
V gene: TRBV29-1
CDR3 protein: CSVGRGSSTDTQYF
CDR3 DNA: TGCAGCGTGGGGAGGGGATCTAGCACAGATACGCAGTATTTT

J gene: TRBJ2-1
clone size: few
D gene: TRBD2
V gene: TRBV6-4
CDR3 protein: CASSDSWLAGGNEQFF
CDR3 DNA: TGTGCCAGCAGTGACTCTTGGCTAGCGGGGGGGAATGAGCAGTTCTTC

J gene: TRBJ2-2
clone size: once
D gene: TRBD2
V gene: TRBV18
CDR3 protein: CASSPLSAGFGTGELFF
CDR3 DNA: TGTGCCAGCTCACCACTATCAGCGGGGTTCGGCACCGGGGAGCTGTTTTTT

J gene: TRBJ1-5
clone size: -
D gene: -
V gene: TRBV29-1
CDR3 protein: CSVEERAGTRRHQPQHF
CDR3 DNA: TGCAGCGTTGAAGAACGGGCTGGGACCCGACGACATCAGCCCCAGCATTTT

J gene: TRBJ2-3
clone size: once
D gene: -
V gene: TRBV5-1
CDR3 protein: CASRADGGLTDTQYF
CDR3 DNA: TGCGCCAGCAGGGCGGACGGTGGCCTCACAGATACGCAGTATTTT

J gene: TRBJ2-1
clone size: -
D gene: -
V gene: TRBV5-4
CDR3 protein: CASSFFGFNEQFF
CDR3 DNA: TGTGCCAGCAGCTTCTTCGGTTTCAATGAGCAGTTCTTC

J gene: TRBJ2-5
clone size: -
D gene: TRBD1
V gene: TRBV15
CDR3 protein: CATSRQGAEWETQYF
CDR3 DNA: TGTGCCACCAGCAGACAGGGGGCGGAGTGGGAGACCCAGTACTTC

J gene: TRBJ1-1
clone size: -
D gene: -
V gene: TRBV5-1
CDR3 protein: CASSGGYPDTEAFF
CDR3 DNA: TGCGCCAGCAGTGGGGGGTATCCAGACACTGAAGCTTTCTTT

J gene: TRBJ1-4
clone size: -
D gene: TRBD1
V gene: TRBV11-2
CDR3 protein: CASSLGPDRGREKLFF
CDR3 DNA: TGTGCCAGCAGCTTAGGACCTGACAGGGGTCGCGAAAAACTGTTTTTT

J gene: TRBJ1-5
clone size: -
D gene: -
V gene: TRBV5-1
CDR3 protein: CASSLEGSQPQHF
CDR3 DNA: TGCGCCAGCAGCTTGGAGGGGAGTCAGCCCCAGCATTTT

J gene: TRBJ1-5
clone size: -
D gene: -
V gene: TRBV2
CDR3 protein: CASRGDVSNQPQHF
CDR3 DNA: TGTGCCAGCAGAGGGGACGTTAGCAATCAGCCCCAGCATTTT

J gene: TRBJ1-1
clone size: -
D gene: -
V gene: TRBV29-1
CDR3 protein: CSVAQGGRTEAFF
CDR3 DNA: TGCAGCGTTGCACAGGGAGGTCGCACTGAAGCTTTCTTT

J gene: TRBJ2-5
clone size: few
D gene: -
V gene: TRBV5-1
CDR3 protein: CASSLEGWETQYF
CDR3 DNA: TGCGCCAGCAGCTTAGAGGGCTGGGAGACCCAGTACTTC

J gene: TRBJ1-2
clone size: -
D gene: -
V gene: TRBV2
CDR3 protein: CASQGTNYGYTF
CDR3 DNA: TGTGCCAGCCAGGGGACTAACTATGGCTACACCTTC

J gene: TRBJ2-3
clone size: -
D gene: TRBD2
V gene: TRBV2
CDR3 protein: CASSGPSGTSTDTQYF
CDR3 DNA: TGTGCCAGCAGTGGTCCTAGCGGGACTAGCACAGATACGCAGTATTTT

J gene: TRBJ2-3
clone size: -
D gene: -
V gene: TRBV4-2
CDR3 protein: CASSPTASPTDTQYF
CDR3 DNA: TGTGCCAGCAGCCCAACGGCTAGCCCCACAGATACGCAGTATTTT

J gene: TRBJ2-7
clone size: -
D gene: TRBD2
V gene: TRBV5-1
CDR3 protein: CASSLGLAGADYEQYF
CDR3 DNA: TGCGCCAGCAGCTTGGGACTAGCGGGAGCCGACTACGAGCAGTACTTC

J gene: TRBJ2-3
clone size: -
D gene: TRBD2
V gene: TRBV10-3
CDR3 protein: CAIGSGRADTQYF
CDR3 DNA: TGTGCCATCGGGAGCGGGAGGGCAGATACGCAGTATTTT

J gene: TRBJ2-1
clone size: -
D gene: -
V gene: TRBV5-1
CDR3 protein: CASRGVALADEQFF
CDR3 DNA: TGCGCCAGCAGGGGGGTGGCCCTCGCGGATGAGCAGTTCTTC

J gene: TRBJ2-1
clone size: -
D gene: TRBD1
V gene: TRBV2
CDR3 protein: CASSEDWDNRDRGPNEQFF
CDR3 DNA: TGTGCCAGCAGTGAGGATTGGGATAATCGGGACAGGGGGCCCAATGAGCAGTTCTTC

J gene: TRBJ2-7
clone size: -
D gene: -
V gene: TRBV19
CDR3 protein: CASSIDPTRGEQYF
CDR3 DNA: TGTGCCAGTAGTATAGACCCGACCAGGGGCGAGCAGTACTTC

J gene: TRBJ1-4
clone size: -
D gene: -
V gene: TRBV15
CDR3 protein: CATSRDPANEKLFF
CDR3 DNA: TGTGCCACCAGCAGAGATCCTGCTAATGAAAAACTGTTTTTT

J gene: TRBJ1-2
clone size: -
D gene: -
V gene: TRBV19
CDR3 protein: CASSLGYGYTF
CDR3 DNA: TGTGCCAGTAGTCTCGGATATGGCTACACCTTC

J gene: TRBJ1-1
clone size: -
D gene: -
V gene: TRBV27
CDR3 protein: CASSFDGVMNTEAFF
CDR3 DNA: TGTGCCAGCAGTTTCGACGGGGTCATGAACACTGAAGCTTTCTTT

J gene: TRBJ1-2
clone size: -
D gene: TRBD1
V gene: TRBV5-5
CDR3 protein: CASSHSIGQGGYTF
CDR3 DNA: TGTGCCAGCAGCCACTCCATTGGACAGGGTGGCTACACCTTC

J gene: TRBJ1-1
clone size: -
D gene: -
V gene: TRBV7-2
CDR3 protein: CASKKEPMNTEAFF
CDR3 DNA: TGTGCTTCAAAGAAGGAGCCTATGAACACTGAAGCTTTCTTT

J gene: TRBJ2-1
clone size: -
D gene: -
V gene: TRBV5-4
CDR3 protein: CASSLSPPQGRLNEQFF
CDR3 DNA: TGTGCCAGCAGCTTGTCCCCCCCGCAGGGCAGACTAAATGAGCAGTTCTTC

J gene: TRBJ2-3
clone size: -
D gene: TRBD2
V gene: TRBV18
CDR3 protein: CASSPQRGGADTQYF
CDR3 DNA: TGTGCCAGCTCACCTCAGCGGGGGGGGGCAGATACGCAGTATTTT

J gene: TRBJ1-1
clone size: -
D gene: TRBD1
V gene: TRBV18
CDR3 protein: CASSPPTGVNTEAFF
CDR3 DNA: TGTGCCAGCTCACCACCGACAGGGGTGAACACTGAAGCTTTCTTT

J gene: TRBJ1-1
clone size: -
D gene: TRBD1
V gene: TRBV30
CDR3 protein: CAWTQQDRAGTEAFF
CDR3 DNA: TGTGCCTGGACGCAACAGGACAGGGCGGGCACTGAAGCTTTCTTT

J gene: TRBJ2-3
clone size: -
D gene: TRBD1
V gene: TRBV7-8
CDR3 protein: CASSLGTGLSTDTQYF
CDR3 DNA: TGTGCCAGCAGCCTGGGGACAGGCCTAAGCACAGATACGCAGTATTTT

J gene: TRBJ2-1
clone size: -
D gene: -
V gene: TRBV29-1
CDR3 protein: CSVGQGGEQFF
CDR3 DNA: TGCAGCGTTGGACAGGGAGGTGAGCAGTTCTTC

J gene: TRBJ2-2
clone size: -
D gene: -
V gene: TRBV7-2
CDR3 protein: CASSLRGTVTTGELFF
CDR3 DNA: TGTGCCAGCAGCTTAAGGGGTACAGTTACAACCGGGGAGCTGTTTTTT

J gene: TRBJ1-1
clone size: -
D gene: -
V gene: TRBV5-6
CDR3 protein: CASSLDVDTEAFF
CDR3 DNA: TGTGCCAGCAGCTTGGACGTGGACACTGAAGCTTTCTTT

J gene: TRBJ1-5
clone size: -
D gene: TRBD1
V gene: TRBV5-8
CDR3 protein: CASSPGTGKGSNQPQHF
CDR3 DNA: TGTGCCAGCAGCCCAGGGACAGGAAAGGGAAGCAATCAGCCCCAGCATTTT

J gene: TRBJ1-1
clone size: -
D gene: -
V gene: TRBV5-1
CDR3 protein: CASSLASGTEAFF
CDR3 DNA: TGCGCCAGCAGCTTGGCCTCGGGGACAGAAGCTTTCTTT

J gene: TRBJ1-2
clone size: -
D gene: -
V gene: TRBV9
CDR3 protein: CASSTQDGEGEYGYTF
CDR3 DNA: TGTGCCAGCAGCACACAGGATGGGGAGGGTGAATATGGCTACACCTTC

J gene: TRBJ2-2
clone size: -
D gene: TRBD1
V gene: TRBV2
CDR3 protein: CASRTGTSAGELFF
CDR3 DNA: TGTGCCAGCAGGACAGGGACAAGCGCCGGGGAGCTGTTTTTT

J gene: TRBJ2-7
clone size: -
D gene: -
V gene: TRBV7-9
CDR3 protein: CASSSTDYEQYF
CDR3 DNA: TGTGCCAGCAGCTCGACAGACTACGAGCAGTACTTC

J gene: TRBJ2-1
clone size: -
D gene: TRBD2
V gene: TRBV7-8
CDR3 protein: CASSQLAGGVNEQFF
CDR3 DNA: TGTGCCAGCAGCCAACTAGCGGGAGGGGTCAATGAGCAGTTCTTC

J gene: TRBJ2-5
clone size: -
D gene: -
V gene: TRBV9
CDR3 protein: CASSALGRPWETQYF
CDR3 DNA: TGTGCCAGCAGCGCTTTGGGACGCCCCTGGGAGACCCAGTACTTC